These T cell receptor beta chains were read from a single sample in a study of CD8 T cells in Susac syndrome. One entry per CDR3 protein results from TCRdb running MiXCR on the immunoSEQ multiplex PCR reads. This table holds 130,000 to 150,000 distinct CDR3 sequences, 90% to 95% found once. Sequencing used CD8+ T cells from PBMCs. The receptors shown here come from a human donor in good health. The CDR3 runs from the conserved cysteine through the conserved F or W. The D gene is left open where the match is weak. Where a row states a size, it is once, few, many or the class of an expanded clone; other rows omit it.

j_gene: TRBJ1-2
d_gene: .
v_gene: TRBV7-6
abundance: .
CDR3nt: TGTGCCAGCAGCTTAGGGGGGACGGTGTATGGCTACACCTTC
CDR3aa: CASSLGGTVYGYTF

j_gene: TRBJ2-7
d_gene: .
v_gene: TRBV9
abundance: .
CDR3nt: TGTGCCAGCGGGGGTAGCGAGCAGTACTTC
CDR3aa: CASGGSEQYF

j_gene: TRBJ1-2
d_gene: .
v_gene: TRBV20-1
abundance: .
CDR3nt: TGCAGTGCTAGAGATCCCAGGGGCTCCTACTATGGCTACACCTTC
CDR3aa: CSARDPRGSYYGYTF

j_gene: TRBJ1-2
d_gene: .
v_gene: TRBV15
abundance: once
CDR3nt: TGTGCCACCAGCCCAAGGTCGGGGGTCCTATATAATGGCTACACCTTC
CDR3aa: CATSPRSGVLYNGYTF

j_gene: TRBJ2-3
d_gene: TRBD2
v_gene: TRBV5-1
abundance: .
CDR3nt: TGCGCCACCCAAACTAGCGGGAGTAAGACAGATACGCAGTATTTT
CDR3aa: CATQTSGSKTDTQYF

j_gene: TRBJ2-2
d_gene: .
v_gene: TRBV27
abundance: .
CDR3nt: TGTGCCAGCAGATACCAGGGGAACACCGGGGAGCTGTTTTTT
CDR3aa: CASRYQGNTGELFF

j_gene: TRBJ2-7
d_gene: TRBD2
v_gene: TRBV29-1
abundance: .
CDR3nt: TGCAGCGTTGGAGGGACTAGCGACTACGAGCAGTACTTC
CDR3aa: CSVGGTSDYEQYF

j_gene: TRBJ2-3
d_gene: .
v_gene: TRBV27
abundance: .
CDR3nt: TGTGCCAGCAGCCAATCCCCATATCCTAGCACAGATACGCAGTATTTT
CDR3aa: CASSQSPYPSTDTQYF

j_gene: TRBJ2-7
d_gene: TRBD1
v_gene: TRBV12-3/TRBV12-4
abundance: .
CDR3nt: TGTGCCAGCAGTTATCCCGGGACAGGGCTTTACGAGCAGTACTTC
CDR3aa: CASSYPGTGLYEQYF

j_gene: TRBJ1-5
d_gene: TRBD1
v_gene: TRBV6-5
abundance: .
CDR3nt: TGTGCCAGCAGGGGGACAGGGGGAACGAATCAGCCCCAGCATTTT
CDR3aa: CASRGTGGTNQPQHF

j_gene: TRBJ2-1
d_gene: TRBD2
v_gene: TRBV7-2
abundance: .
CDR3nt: TGTGCCAGCAGCTTTCCTAGCGGGGGAAGCTCCTACAATGAGCAGTTCTTC
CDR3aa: CASSFPSGGSSYNEQFF

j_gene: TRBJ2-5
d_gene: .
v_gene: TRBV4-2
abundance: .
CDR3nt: TGTGCCAGCACCCCCGACAGGGACTGGGAGACCCAGTACTTC
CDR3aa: CASTPDRDWETQYF

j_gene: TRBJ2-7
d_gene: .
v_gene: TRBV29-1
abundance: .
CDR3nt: TGCAGCGTCCAGACATTCACCTACGAGCAGTACTTC
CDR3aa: CSVQTFTYEQYF

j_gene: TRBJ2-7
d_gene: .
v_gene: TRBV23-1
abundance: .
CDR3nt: TGCGCCAGCAGTCAGATGGGGTCCGGCGAGCAGTACTTC
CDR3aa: CASSQMGSGEQYF

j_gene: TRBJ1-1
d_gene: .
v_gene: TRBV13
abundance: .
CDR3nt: TGTGCCAGCAGTTCCGGGCTGGAGGCTGAAGCTTTCTTT
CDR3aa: CASSSGLEAEAFF

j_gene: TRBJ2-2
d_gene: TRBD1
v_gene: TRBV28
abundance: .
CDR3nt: TGTGCCAGCAGCTACTCAGGGGGCATAACCGGGGAGCTGTTTTTT
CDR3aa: CASSYSGGITGELFF

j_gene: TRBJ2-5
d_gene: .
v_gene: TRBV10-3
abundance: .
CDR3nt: TGTGCCATCAGTGAGTCCATAGATTTCCAAGAGACCCAGTACTTC
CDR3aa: CAISESIDFQETQYF

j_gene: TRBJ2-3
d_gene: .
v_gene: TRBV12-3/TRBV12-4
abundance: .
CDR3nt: TGTGCCAGCATGCTATCAGATACGCAGTATTTT
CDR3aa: CASMLSDTQYF